This TCR beta chain was recovered during a study of cytomegalovirus exposure and HLA in healthy donors. The V and J ends lost 5 bases and 5 bases, in that order; junction bases with no gene match: 4. Germline CDR1 SGHTA, CDR2 FQGTGA. The CDR3 runs to 13 residues. The PCR used 60 Vbeta and 13 Jbeta primers. Produced via immunoSEQ multiplex PCR; TCRdb's table is partial and in-frame only. The table shows some 140,000 clones, with 75% to 85% occurring only once. This chain connects TRBV7-3 to TRBJ2-5; 8 bases line up with TRBD1. This receptor was obtained from a female donor in good health and CMV-seronegative. Sequencing input: PBMCs. The CDR3 is CASSQGDRETQYF. CDR3 sequence (DNA): TGTGCCAGCAGCCAAGGGGACAGGGAGACCCAGTACTTC.